The entry that follows covers one T cell receptor (beta chain) sequence. The source of the sample is a study of technical replicates of blood from a few donors. The germline V gene has CDR1 MDHEN and CDR2 SYDVKM. This CDR3 spans 13 amino acids. Trimming removed 4 bases from V and 1 base from J, with 7 bases in between. The assay was immunoSEQ multiplex PCR, and TCRdb's table has in-frame clones only and misses some. The sample records tens of thousands of clones, about 93% being singletons. Sequences were obtained from T cells isolated from PBMCs. The clonotype was recovered from a human donor in good health. The chain recombines TRBV28 with TRBJ1-1, with D possibly matching TRBD1 (5 bases). DNA of the CDR3: TGTGCCAGCAGTTGGCAGGGGAACACTGAAGCTTTCTTT. It codes for CASSWQGNTEAFF.